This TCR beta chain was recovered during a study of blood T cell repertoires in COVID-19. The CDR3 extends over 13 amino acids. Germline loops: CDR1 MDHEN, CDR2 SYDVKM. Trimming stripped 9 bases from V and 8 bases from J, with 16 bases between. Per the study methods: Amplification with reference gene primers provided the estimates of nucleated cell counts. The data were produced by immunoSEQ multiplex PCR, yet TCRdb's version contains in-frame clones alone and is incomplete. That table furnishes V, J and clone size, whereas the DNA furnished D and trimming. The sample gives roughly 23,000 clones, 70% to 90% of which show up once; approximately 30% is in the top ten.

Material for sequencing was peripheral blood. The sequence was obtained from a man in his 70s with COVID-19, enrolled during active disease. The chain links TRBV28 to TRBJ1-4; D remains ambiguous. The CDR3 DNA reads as TGTGCCAGAACCCTGGTGTCCGGGGAAAAACTGTTTTTT. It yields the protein CARTLVSGEKLFF.